Each of the 17 T cell receptor beta chains below was sequenced from the same sample in a study of coeliac disease. The method was immunoSEQ multiplex PCR; TCRdb's version includes in-frame clones alone and lacks a portion of them. The sample gives fewer than 9,500 clones, about 61% of which show up once; around 21% is in the top ten. Sequences were obtained from lamina propria lymphocytes from the gut. The receptors stem from a woman aged 60 to 75 with celiac disease.

This clone has more than one count but fewer than ten. The chain recombines TRBV12-5 with TRBJ1-1, with a weak D call TRBD1 (6 bases). Trimming pared 7 bases from V and 3 bases from J, leaving 12 bases between. The CDR3 contains 13 residues. CDR1 is LGHNT, CDR2 FRNRAP, per germline. The chain's CDR3 is CASAGQSYTEAFF. In nucleotides, the CDR3 is TGTGCTAGTGCCGGACAGTCGTACACTGAAGCTTTCTTT. Combining the CDR3 with reference TRBV12-5 and TRBJ1-1 gives the whole variable domain DARVTQTPRHKVTEMGQEVTMRCQPILGHNTVFWYRQTMMQGLELLAYFRNRAPLDDSGMPKDRFSAEMPDATLATLKIQPSEPRDSAVYFCASAGQSYTEAFFGQGTRLTVV.

In the case of this clone: The same CDR3 is also encoded by other DNA sequences in this sample. The rearrangement joins TRBV11-2 to TRBJ2-7; D possibly corresponds to TRBD2 (6 bases). Germline loops: CDR1 SGHAT, CDR2 FQNNGV. The CDR3 consists of 14 residues. Trimming cost V 5 bases and J 1 base, with 12 bases left between them. The CDR3 bases are TGTGCCAGCAGCCCGGGGACTCGTTCCTACGAGCAGTACTTC. This sequence encodes CASSPGTRSYEQYF.

The chain combines TRBV28 with TRBJ1-2; a possible D gene is TRBD1 (5 bases). CDR3 length: 14 amino acids. Trimming left V 6 bases short and J 2 bases short, with 13 bases between. Germline loops: CDR1 MDHEN, CDR2 SYDVKM. The CDR3 sequence is CASSRGDLNYGYTF. CDR3 bases: TGTGCCAGCAGCCGGGGGGACCTAAACTATGGCTACACCTTC.

The chain employs TRBV9 and TRBJ2-3; D unclear. Germline CDR1 reads SGDLS; CDR2 reads YYNGEE. With 3 bases removed from V and 6 bases from J, the gap between germline ends came to 8 bases. The CDR3 covers 12 residues. CDR3 nucleotides: TGTGCCAGCAGCGGGAGAGGTGATACGCAGTATTTT. It specifies CASSGRGDTQYF.

The rearrangement uses TRBV14 and TRBJ2-5; D not certain. The CDR3 runs to 13 residues. Trimming cost V 3 bases and J 5 bases, with 10 bases left between them. CDR1 is SGHDN and CDR2 is FVKESK in the germline V gene. The DNA of the CDR3 is TGTGCCAGCAGCCAGCCAGTAACCGAGACCCAGTACTTC. Translation: CASSQPVTETQYF.

This clone was observed once. The chain employs TRBV10-2 and TRBJ2-2; 9 bases are a match to TRBD2. This CDR3 region has 16 residues. CDR1 is WSHSY and CDR2 is SAAADI in the germline V gene. With V trimmed by 6 bases and J by 6 bases, 11 bases remained unmatched. The CDR3, as DNA: TGCGCCAGCAGGGTGGGCCTTACTAGCGGGTCCGGGGAGCTGTTTTTT. This sequence encodes CASRVGLTSGSGELFF.

The chain joins TRBV11-2 to TRBJ2-5; maybe TRBD2 (5 bases). V was pared by 4 bases and J by 6 bases, with 18 bases between. The CDR3 is made up of 15 amino acids. Germline lookup yields CDR1 SGHAT and CDR2 FQNNGV. For the CDR3, the DNA is TGTGCCAGCAGCTCCCCCCGGGGAGCCAGGAAGACCCAGTACTTC. Translation: CASSSPRGARKTQYF. Variable domain in full (rest from reference TRBV11-2 and TRBJ2-5): EAGVAQSPRYKIIEKRQSVAFWCNPISGHATLYWYQQILGQGPKLLIQFQNNGVVDDSQLPKDRFSAERLKGVDSTLKIQPAKLEDSAVYLCASSSPRGARKTQYFGPGTRLLVL.

This clone occurred a few times. The gene calls are TRBV30 and TRBJ2-3; TRBD2 agrees at 10 bases. Germline loops: CDR1 GTSNPN, CDR2 SVGIG (reference sequence). This CDR3 is built from 15 residues. J gave up 5 bases and V 7 bases, and 12 bases lay outside the gene matches. CDR3 region: CASISEREGGDTQYF. CDR3 coding DNA: TGTGCCTCCATCTCTGAGCGGGAGGGTGGAGATACGCAGTATTTT.

The V and J genes are TRBV7-8 and TRBJ2-1, with a possible D match to TRBD1 (5 bases). The ends were cut back, 5 bases at V and 2 bases at J, with 13 bases in the middle. This CDR3 region has 15 residues. Germline values: CDR1 SGHVS, CDR2 FQNEAQ. The CDR3, as DNA: TGTGCCAGCAGCCAGAGACAGAAAACCTACAATGAGCAGTTCTTC. Translation gives CASSQRQKTYNEQFF. The full variable domain, with the rest looked up from reference TRBV7-8 and TRBJ2-1, is GAGVSQSPRYKVAKRGQDVALRCDPISGHVSLFWYQQALGQGPEFLTYFQNEAQLDKSGLPSDRFFAERPEGSVSTLKIQRTQQEDSAVYLCASSQRQKTYNEQFFGPGTRLTVL.

This clone was seen a few times. The rearrangement joins TRBV19 to TRBJ2-5; unclear D gene. The ends were cut back, 2 bases at V and 5 bases at J, with 15 bases in the middle. CDR1 and CDR2 from the germline V gene are LNHDA and SQIVND (reference sequence). This CDR3 has 15 amino acids. CDR3 nucleotides: TGTGCCAGTAGTATAACGTCGCTCCCCCAGGAGACCCAGTACTTC. It encodes CASSITSLPQETQYF.

The chain links TRBV5-1 to TRBJ2-1, with D tentatively TRBD1 (5 bases). V gave up 0 bases and J gave up 10 bases, with 14 bases separating them. Germline CDR1 is SGHRS and CDR2 is YFSETQ. The CDR3 covers 14 residues. CDR3 in DNA: TGCGCCAGCAGCTTGGTGGCAGGGTCAGTGGAGCAGTTCTTC. This gives the protein CASSLVAGSVEQFF.

This chain connects TRBV6-5 to TRBJ2-5; tentatively, D is TRBD2 (6 bases). The CDR3 extends over 13 amino acids. V lost 10 bases, J lost 2 bases, and 14 bases lay in between. CDR1 MNHEY and CDR2 SVGAGI come from the germline V gene. Here the CDR3 DNA reads TGTGCCACCGAGAGGGGACTTCAAGAGACCCAGTACTTC. Translating gives CATERGLQETQYF.

The chain joins TRBV2 to TRBJ1-5; D is perhaps TRBD1 (5 bases). CDR1 is SNHLY, CDR2 FYNNEI, per germline. The CDR3 consists of 15 residues. Trimming took off 4 bases at V and 4 bases at J, with 14 bases between the two ends. CDR3 coding DNA: TGTGCCAGCAGTGTTAATATCGGGGGAAATCAGCCCCAGCATTTT. This encodes CASSVNIGGNQPQHF.

The chain has TRBV11-1 and TRBJ1-1, with D unresolved. This CDR3 spans 16 amino acids. V was pared by 3 bases and J by 4 bases, with 18 bases between. Looked up from germline, CDR1 is SGHAT and CDR2 is FQDESV (reference sequence). CDR3 DNA sequence: TGTGCCAGCAGCTTTTCCGGGCCTTATGAGGGCACTGAAGCTTTCTTT. Its translation: CASSFSGPYEGTEAFF.

This chain joins TRBV5-5 and TRBJ1-2; possible D gene TRBD1, 6 bases. This CDR3 region has 15 residues. The V gene's germline CDR1 is SGHKS and CDR2 YYEKEE (reference sequence). The germline V and J ends were trimmed by 1 base and 6 bases, with 16 bases remaining between them. The CDR3 DNA sequence: TGTGCCAGCAGCTTGCAAACAGGGTATCGGCATGGCTACACCTTC. Translation gives CASSLQTGYRHGYTF.

The chain couples TRBV7-2 to TRBJ1-4; 8 nucleotides agree with TRBD1. The CDR3 runs to 14 residues. CDR1 is SGHTA and CDR2 is FQGNSA in the germline V gene. The junction had 5 bases not matched to a gene; V was cut back by 5 bases and J by 6 bases. The chain's CDR3 is CASSDGQGYEKLFF. CDR3 nucleotide sequence: TGTGCCAGCAGCGACGGACAGGGTTATGAAAAACTGTTTTTT. Together with reference TRBV7-2 and TRBJ1-4, the CDR3 gives the full variable domain: GAGVSQSPSNKVTEKGKDVELRCDPISGHTALYWYRQSLGQGLEFLIYFQGNSAPDKSGLPSDRFSAERTGGSVSTLTIQRTQQEDSAVYLCASSDGQGYEKLFFGSGTQLSVL.

This chain's CDR3 is CASSLSLARSDEQYF. The DNA for the CDR3 is TGTGCCAGCAGCCTAAGCCTAGCGCGGTCCGACGAGCAGTACTTC. The chain employs TRBV7-9 and TRBJ2-7, with D possibly being TRBD2 (6 bases). The CDR3 totals 15 residues. With 5 bases removed from V and 5 bases from J, the gap between germline ends came to 19 bases. The germline gives CDR1 SEHNR, CDR2 FQNEAQ (reference sequence).